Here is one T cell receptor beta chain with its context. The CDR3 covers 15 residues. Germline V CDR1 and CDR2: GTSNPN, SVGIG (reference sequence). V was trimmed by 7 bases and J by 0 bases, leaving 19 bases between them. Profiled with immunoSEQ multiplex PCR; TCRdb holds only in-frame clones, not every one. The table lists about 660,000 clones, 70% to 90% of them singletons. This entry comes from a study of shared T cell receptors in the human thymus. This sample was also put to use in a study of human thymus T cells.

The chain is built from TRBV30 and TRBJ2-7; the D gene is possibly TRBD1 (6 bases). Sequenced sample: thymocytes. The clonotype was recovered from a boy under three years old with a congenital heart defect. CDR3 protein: CASRGGPGSSYEQYF. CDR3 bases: TGTGCCTCCCGAGGGGGTCCAGGGAGCTCCTACGAGCAGTACTTC.